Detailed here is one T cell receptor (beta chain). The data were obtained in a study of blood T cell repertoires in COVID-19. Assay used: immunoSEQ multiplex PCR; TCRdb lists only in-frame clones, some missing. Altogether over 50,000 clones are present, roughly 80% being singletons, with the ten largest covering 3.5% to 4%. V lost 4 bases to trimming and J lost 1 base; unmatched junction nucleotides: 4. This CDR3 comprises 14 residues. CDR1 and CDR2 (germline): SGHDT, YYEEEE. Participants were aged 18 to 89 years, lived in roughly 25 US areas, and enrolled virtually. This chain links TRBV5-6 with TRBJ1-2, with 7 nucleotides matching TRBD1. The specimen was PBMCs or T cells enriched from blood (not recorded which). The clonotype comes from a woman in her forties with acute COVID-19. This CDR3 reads CASSGTAVNYGYTF. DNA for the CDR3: TGTGCCAGCAGCGGGACAGCAGTTAACTATGGCTACACCTTC. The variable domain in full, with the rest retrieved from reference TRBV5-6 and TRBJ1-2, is DAGVTQSPTHLIKTRGQQVTLRCSPKSGHDTVSWYQQALGQGPQFIFQYYEEEERQRGNFPDRFSGHQFPNYSSELNVNALLLGDSALYLCASSGTAVNYGYTFGSGTRLTVV.